These T cell receptor beta chains were read from a single sample in a study of CD8+ T cells in alopecia areata. Generated by immunoSEQ multiplex PCR, the TCRdb table keeps only in-frame clones and is missing some. Seen here are 200,000 to 250,000 clones, 50% to 75% observed once, and the top ten hold more than 3.5%. This sample comprised CD4+ T cells sorted from blood, obtained at week 4, from a patient treated with tofacitinib. The source of these receptors is a human donor with alopecia areata. CDR3s include the opening cysteine and the closing phenylalanine or tryptophan. Each record gives: clone size, J gene, V gene, D gene, CDR3 protein, CDR3 DNA. D genes are given only for firm matches. Part of the rows lack a size; the others show once, few, many or a class for expanded clones.

size: -
J: TRBJ2-1
V: TRBV6-1
D: -
CDR3: CASTWERGNEQFF
DNA: TGTGCCAGCACCTGGGAGCGAGGAAATGAGCAGTTCTTC

size: -
J: TRBJ1-1
V: TRBV5-1
D: -
CDR3: CASSLVYRNTEAFF
DNA: TGCGCCAGCAGCTTGGTGTACAGGAACACTGAAGCTTTCTTT

size: -
J: TRBJ2-2
V: TRBV29-1
D: -
CDR3: CSVDIRQGNTGELFF
DNA: TGCAGCGTTGATATCCGGCAGGGGAACACCGGGGAGCTGTTTTTT

size: -
J: TRBJ2-3
V: TRBV7-2
D: -
CDR3: CASSPSPGPNTQYF
DNA: TGTGCCAGCAGCCCAAGTCCGGGTCCAAATACGCAGTATTTT

size: -
J: TRBJ2-3
V: TRBV29-1
D: -
CDR3: CSVEDPGDTQYF
DNA: TGCAGCGTTGAAGATCCCGGTGATACGCAGTATTTT

size: -
J: TRBJ1-4
V: TRBV30
D: -
CDR3: CAWSVVGEKLFF
DNA: TGTGCCTGGAGTGTGGTAGGGGAAAAACTGTTTTTT

size: -
J: TRBJ1-2
V: TRBV7-2
D: -
CDR3: CASRPIGGAYGYTF
DNA: TGTGCCAGCAGGCCGATCGGGGGGGCTTATGGCTACACCTTC

size: -
J: TRBJ2-7
V: TRBV6-6
D: -
CDR3: CASTPAGQGFREQYF
DNA: TGTGCCAGCACCCCAGCGGGCCAGGGCTTTCGCGAGCAGTACTTC

size: few
J: TRBJ2-7
V: TRBV29-1
D: -
CDR3: CSVVVSSYEQYF
DNA: TGCAGCGTTGTAGTGAGCTCCTACGAGCAGTACTTC

size: few
J: TRBJ1-5
V: TRBV5-5
D: -
CDR3: CASSPRSGQPQHF
DNA: TGTGCCAGCAGCCCAAGAAGCGGTCAGCCCCAGCATTTT

size: -
J: TRBJ2-7
V: TRBV10-3
D: -
CDR3: CAISPGPDYEQYF
DNA: TGTGCCATCAGCCCGGGACCCGACTACGAGCAGTACTTC

size: few
J: TRBJ2-2
V: TRBV29-1
D: TRBD2
CDR3: CSVRGGGSTGELFF
DNA: TGCAGCGTTCGCGGGGGTGGTAGCACCGGGGAGCTGTTTTTT

size: -
J: TRBJ2-7
V: TRBV7-2
D: -
CDR3: CASSLRPSEQYF
DNA: TGTGCCAGCAGCTTACGGCCCTCAGAGCAGTACTTC

size: -
J: TRBJ2-5
V: TRBV5-1
D: TRBD2
CDR3: CASRRAGVSRETQYF
DNA: TGCGCCAGCAGAAGAGCGGGGGTGTCAAGAGAGACCCAGTACTTC

size: few
J: TRBJ2-1
V: TRBV7-9
D: -
CDR3: CASSLVFGRRSSYNEQFF
DNA: TGTGCCAGCAGCTTAGTTTTTGGTCGGCGGAGCTCCTACAATGAGCAGTTCTTC

size: -
J: TRBJ2-7
V: TRBV25-1
D: -
CDR3: CASSVAGKTGEQYF
DNA: TGTGCCAGCAGTGTAGCAGGGAAGACGGGCGAGCAGTACTTC

size: -
J: TRBJ2-1
V: TRBV7-8
D: TRBD2
CDR3: CASSLFRERAGGLSYNEQFF
DNA: TGTGCCAGCAGCCTATTTAGGGAAAGAGCGGGGGGCCTCTCCTACAATGAGCAGTTCTTC

size: -
J: TRBJ1-2
V: TRBV2
D: -
CDR3: CASSTGNYGYTF
DNA: TGTGCCAGCAGTACGGGGAACTATGGCTACACCTTC

size: -
J: TRBJ2-7
V: TRBV6-5
D: -
CDR3: CASSPGPYEQYF
DNA: TGTGCCAGCAGCCCCGGCCCCTACGAGCAGTACTTC

size: -
J: TRBJ1-6
V: TRBV7-2
D: -
CDR3: CASSLDGGQGAPLHF
DNA: TGTGCCAGCAGCTTAGATGGCGGCCAGGGCGCACCCCTCCACTTT

size: -
J: TRBJ2-6
V: TRBV27
D: -
CDR3: CASSLSGANVLTF
DNA: TGTGCCAGCAGTTTATCTGGGGCCAACGTCCTGACTTTC

size: -
J: TRBJ2-1
V: TRBV5-1
D: -
CDR3: CASSFPSPRAGPPSPSYNEQFF
DNA: TGCGCCAGCAGCTTCCCGTCCCCTCGGGCAGGACCCCCCAGCCCCAGCTACAATGAGCAGTTCTTC

size: -
J: TRBJ1-1
V: TRBV6-5
D: TRBD1
CDR3: CASREGTANTEAFF
DNA: TGTGCCAGCAGAGAGGGGACAGCGAACACTGAAGCTTTCTTT

size: -
J: TRBJ1-1
V: TRBV29-1
D: -
CDR3: CSVWKNTEAFF
DNA: TGCAGCGTTTGGAAGAACACTGAAGCTTTCTTT

size: -
J: TRBJ1-5
V: TRBV9
D: -
CDR3: CASSSQSNQPQHF
DNA: TGTGCCAGCAGCTCCCAAAGCAATCAGCCCCAGCATTTT

size: -
J: TRBJ1-2
V: TRBV2
D: -
CDR3: CASSEKGGYGYTF
DNA: TGTGCCAGCAGTGAAAAGGGAGGCTATGGCTACACCTTC

size: many
J: TRBJ2-6
V: TRBV14
D: TRBD1
CDR3: CASSQVGQLPTGANVLTF
DNA: TGTGCCAGCAGCCAAGTGGGACAGCTCCCTACCGGGGCCAACGTCCTGACTTTC

size: -
J: TRBJ1-4
V: TRBV30
D: -
CDR3: CAWNPGTGNEKLFF
DNA: TGTGCCTGGAATCCGGGAACAGGCAATGAAAAACTGTTTTTT

size: few
J: TRBJ2-2
V: TRBV5-1
D: -
CDR3: CASSHRTNGGELFF
DNA: TGCGCCAGCAGCCACCGGACTAACGGCGGGGAGCTGTTTTTT

size: -
J: TRBJ2-7
V: TRBV5-6
D: -
CDR3: CASSLVSYEQYF
DNA: TGTGCCAGCAGCTTGGTCTCCTACGAGCAGTACTTC

size: -
J: TRBJ1-1
V: TRBV28
D: -
CDR3: CASSLDTEAFF
DNA: TGTGCCAGCAGTTTGGACACTGAAGCTTTCTTT

size: few
J: TRBJ2-2
V: TRBV15
D: -
CDR3: CATSRGAGANTGELFF
DNA: TGTGCCACCAGCAGAGGGGCAGGGGCGAACACCGGGGAGCTGTTTTTT

size: -
J: TRBJ2-5
V: TRBV30
D: TRBD1
CDR3: CAWMGTGGRAETQYF
DNA: TGTGCCTGGATGGGGACAGGAGGGCGGGCGGAGACCCAGTACTTC

size: -
J: TRBJ1-1
V: TRBV11-3
D: -
CDR3: CASSLGGRYAFF
DNA: TGTGCCAGCAGCTTGGGGGGTAGATATGCTTTCTTT

size: once
J: TRBJ2-7
V: TRBV29-1
D: -
CDR3: CSVAVGLGYEQYF
DNA: TGCAGCGTTGCGGTAGGGCTTGGCTACGAGCAGTACTTC

size: -
J: TRBJ2-1
V: TRBV4-1
D: TRBD2
CDR3: CASSQRTSGGAANEQFF
DNA: TGCGCCAGCAGCCAGCGGACTAGCGGGGGGGCGGCAAATGAGCAGTTCTTC

size: few
J: TRBJ1-1
V: TRBV29-1
D: TRBD1
CDR3: CSVAGTGRAEAFF
DNA: TGCAGCGTTGCTGGGACAGGGAGGGCTGAAGCTTTCTTT

size: -
J: TRBJ2-7
V: TRBV2
D: -
CDR3: CASSEVGQSGKQYF
DNA: TGTGCCAGCAGTGAAGTAGGACAGTCCGGGAAGCAGTACTTC

size: -
J: TRBJ1-4
V: TRBV15
D: TRBD1
CDR3: CATSREGQARLFF
DNA: TGTGCCACCAGCAGAGAAGGACAGGCACGACTGTTTTTT

size: once
J: TRBJ1-1
V: TRBV7-2
D: -
CDR3: CASSARTEAFF
DNA: TGTGCCAGCAGCGCCCGTACTGAAGCTTTCTTT

size: few
J: TRBJ2-7
V: TRBV30
D: -
CDR3: CAWSTSPTIEQYF
DNA: TGTGCCTGGAGTACTAGCCCAACCATCGAGCAGTACTTC

size: few
J: TRBJ2-1
V: TRBV30
D: TRBD2
CDR3: CALQGLAGGEQFF
DNA: TGTGCCTTACAGGGGCTAGCGGGGGGCGAGCAGTTCTTC

size: -
J: TRBJ2-1
V: TRBV7-3
D: TRBD2
CDR3: CASSGTSNEQFF
DNA: TGTGCCAGCAGCGGGACTAGCAATGAGCAGTTCTTC

size: -
J: TRBJ1-1
V: TRBV11-3
D: TRBD1
CDR3: CASSLDDWTGFITEAFF
DNA: TGTGCCAGCAGCTTAGACGATTGGACAGGGTTTATCACTGAAGCTTTCTTT

size: -
J: TRBJ1-5
V: TRBV6-1
D: TRBD1
CDR3: CASSVGTGVGNQPQHF
DNA: TGTGCCAGCAGTGTCGGGACAGGGGTAGGCAATCAGCCCCAGCATTTT

size: -
J: TRBJ2-4
V: TRBV23-1
D: -
CDR3: CASSLGLGLAKNIQYF
DNA: TGCGCCAGCAGTCTGGGTTTGGGCCTAGCCAAAAACATTCAGTACTTC

size: -
J: TRBJ2-1
V: TRBV20-1
D: TRBD2
CDR3: CSAAGGNEQFF
DNA: TGCAGTGCGGCGGGGGGCAATGAGCAGTTCTTC

size: -
J: TRBJ2-3
V: TRBV4-3
D: TRBD2
CDR3: CASSQGLAGVVQDTQYF
DNA: TGCGCCAGCAGCCAAGGACTAGCGGGGGTCGTTCAAGATACGCAGTATTTT

size: -
J: TRBJ1-2
V: TRBV30
D: -
CDR3: CAWSSGIF
DNA: TGTGCCTGGAGCTCCGGGATATTC

size: few
J: TRBJ2-5
V: TRBV5-1
D: -
CDR3: CASSLGAYQETQYF
DNA: TGCGCCAGCAGCTTGGGAGCGTACCAAGAGACCCAGTACTTC

size: -
J: TRBJ1-6
V: TRBV11-2
D: -
CDR3: CASSGDHNSPLHF
DNA: TGTGCCAGCAGCGGGGACCATAATTCACCCCTCCACTTT

size: -
J: TRBJ2-2
V: TRBV30
D: -
CDR3: CAWSRGSLSTGELFF
DNA: TGTGCCTGGAGTAGGGGGAGTCTTTCGACCGGGGAGCTGTTTTTT

size: -
J: TRBJ2-2
V: TRBV5-6
D: -
CDR3: CASSLWGPGELFF
DNA: TGTGCCAGCAGCTTGTGGGGCCCCGGGGAGCTGTTTTTT

size: few
J: TRBJ2-2
V: TRBV7-8
D: TRBD2
CDR3: CASSLVPIGRGQAGELFF
DNA: TGTGCCAGCAGCTTAGTACCAATCGGGAGGGGTCAGGCCGGGGAGCTGTTTTTT

size: once
J: TRBJ2-7
V: TRBV10-3
D: TRBD2
CDR3: CAISAGSGVYEQYF
DNA: TGTGCCATCAGTGCGGGTAGCGGGGTTTACGAGCAGTACTTC

size: -
J: TRBJ2-2
V: TRBV30
D: -
CDR3: CAWEGTGELFF
DNA: TGTGCCTGGGAAGGCACCGGGGAGCTGTTTTTT

size: -
J: TRBJ2-7
V: TRBV7-7
D: -
CDR3: CASSLLAGVPYEQYF
DNA: TGTGCTAGCAGCCTCCTCGCCGGGGTCCCCTACGAGCAGTACTTC

size: -
J: TRBJ2-5
V: TRBV19
D: TRBD2
CDR3: CASSTGGRETQYF
DNA: TGTGCCAGTAGTACGGGGGGAAGAGAGACCCAGTACTTC

size: once
J: TRBJ2-7
V: TRBV14
D: -
CDR3: CASSPLGGAEQYF
DNA: TGTGCCAGCAGCCCTCTGGGGGGGGCCGAGCAGTACTTC